The entry below gives a single TCR beta chain sequence along with its context. No antigen is known for it. This entry is derived from a study of cytomegalovirus exposure and HLA in healthy donors (dated by TCRdb to the late 2010s). For the study in its entirety: An earlier analysis of roughly 500 of the donors reported 250 to 350 Gb of sequence data and approximately 110 million unique TCR beta sequences from about 179 million T cells. An early release that covered 500 to 800 HLA-typed donors contained around 330 gigabases of sequencing data and approximately 85 million unique TCR sequences. Of the 300 to 500 genotyped donors, 65% to 90% were placed in the genetic ancestry cluster associated with self-reported Caucasian donors. The study was designed to test whether signatures of past pathogen exposure could be identified by cataloging public T cell receptors. The study used immunosequencing to profile the T cell repertoires of more than 650 subjects and linked those repertoires to cytomegalovirus serostatus. Along with the roughly 670-subject first cohort, a separate validation cohort of roughly 110 different subjects was used. High-throughput TCR immunosequencing, statistical association of individual TCRs with disease status, and machine learning were combined to predict cytomegalovirus infection status. To study patterns of TCR occurrence, a later analysis re-analyzed previously published TCR beta repertoires from 700 or so donors and added high-resolution HLA genotyping. The later analysis used no new phenotypic data to find candidate immune exposures, relying instead on TCR beta sequences and their occurrence across donors. To decide whether each TCR beta V gene segment behaved as functional or pseudogenic, an earlier analysis of nearly 600 of the donors relied on high-throughput TCR beta sequencing. Alongside the repertoire data, information on donor age, sex, ethnicity and CMV serostatus was compiled. In a later genetic analysis, genome-wide SNP genotypes for about 55% of the 666 donors were used, and that subset was treated as a discovery cohort. Every discovery cohort repertoire had been produced on one sequencing platform. HLA typing included class I and class II loci at four-digit resolution. The number of donors typed differed by locus, with about 629-640 for A, B, C, DRB1 and DQB1, roughly 520 for DQA1, approximately 580 for DPA1, and approximately 470 for DPB1. Four to six DR-DQ haplotypes were handled as single units for association and clustering, since linkage in the cohort was strong. On average, around 240,000 unique TCR beta nucleotide sequences were sequenced per donor among some 430 genotyped donors of the cohort, with roughly 20% of those sequences being non-productive.

The library was generated by the immunoSEQ multiplex PCR assay. The multiplex PCR relied on a mix of 60 forward primers for TCR Vbeta segments and 13 reverse primers for TCR Jbeta segments. Amplification of the CDR3 region of rearranged TCR beta genes was performed with a multiplex PCR assay on genomic DNA. On the Illumina HiSeq System, the amplified TCR beta libraries were sequenced as 87-base-pair reads. For the original study's pipeline: A later analysis counted about 76 million unique TCR beta chains across the roughly 700 repertoires, and about 10 million of these chains were shared by at least two donors. A nearest-neighbor algorithm error-corrected the raw reads and collapsed the reads into unique sequences, merging closely related sequences to remove PCR and sequencing errors. To assign V, D and J gene segments, CDR3 sequences were aligned to IMGT reference sequences. For a sequence to be retained, a match of at least six nucleotides to both a V gene segment and a J gene segment was required. Rearrangements were classified as productive when the CDR3 lacked stop codons and remained in frame with V and J, and all other rearrangements were classified as non-productive. Following IMGT convention, CDR3 was defined as the stretch from the second conserved V-encoded cysteine up to the conserved J-encoded phenylalanine. The earlier analysis of about 560 of the donors excluded any sequence lacking an unambiguous match to a single V gene segment. An earlier analysis of over 450 of the donors classified V segments as functional when productive rearrangements were above 56.7% and as segregating when the standard deviation between donors was above 5%. A statistical classification framework was built for diagnosing cytomegalovirus status from the catalog of TCR beta chain sequences. In a later analysis, TCR nucleotide sequences were compared against IMGT/GENE-DB human TR gene sequences so that V and J genes could be assigned. A later analysis assigned CDR3 sequences and most-parsimonious VDJ recombination scenarios with the TCRdist pipeline. In a later analysis, every TCR beta chain was defined by the combination of its CDR3 amino acid sequence and its V-gene family, and reads without a unique V-gene family were dropped. To address suspected cross-contamination and a sequencing artifact, a later analysis removed roughly 640 highly shared, low-generation-probability nucleotide sequences. For each public chain, a later analysis derived a clonal expansion index from normalized ranks of inferred template counts within each repertoire. A later analysis computed generation probabilities with a VDJ recombination model fitted to out-of-frame rearrangements, and checked the results against IGoR. In a later analysis, TCR-TCR, TCR-HLA and TCR-CMV co-occurrence was scored with hypergeometric tests, and a repertoire-size bias correction was applied to TCR pairs. False discovery rates were estimated in a later analysis by permuting HLA or CMV assignments 20 times. In a later analysis, co-occurring TCRs were grouped using DBSCAN, with TCRdist sequence similarity added in when clustering inside HLA-allele-positive subsets. Co-occurrence clustering excluded repertoires with fewer than 30,000 or more than 120,000 public chains, plus five with anomalous nucleotide sharing. In its TCRdb copy, this immuneACCESS table keeps in-frame sequences only and misses some clones. Where compared with another copy, unresolved V genes explain less than half of these, and the others have no known cause. V and J calls and clone size follow that table, whereas D and trimming were derived from the DNA. The sample table records 200,000 to 250,000 clones. Roughly 1.1% of the sample is held by the ten biggest clonotypes.

Trimming costs V 0 bases and J 9 bases, and their ends lie 9 bases apart. From its cysteine to its phenylalanine, the CDR3 spans 13 amino acids. Only the CDR3 region is kept as DNA, spanning 39 bases read in frame from base 1. Via the germline V gene, CDR1 is MNHEY and CDR2 SVGAGI. The full study reports these points: Compared with the approximately 600-donor mean, donors in an Asian-associated ancestry cluster had fewer N-insertions in productive TCRs, according to a later genetic analysis. The sequencing pipeline was judged likely to have produced a cluster of highly shared sequence variants as a technical artifact. A further reported finding was that TCR beta sequences accurately predicted the HLA-A and HLA-B alleles for most subjects in the first cohort. In an earlier analysis of fewer than 750 of the donors, most TCR beta V segments were observed in productive rearrangements about 87% or about 30% of the time, broadly matching IMGT annotations. A total of 164 TCR beta chains were listed by the study as associated with cytomegalovirus. In vitro tests confirmed that a few of the cytomegalovirus-associated TCR beta chains recognize cytomegalovirus antigens. V-gene and J-gene trimming of TCR beta chains was associated with a missense DCLRE1C variant in a later genetic analysis, and the association was replicated in an independent cohort. A later analysis associated 15,000 to 20,000 TCR beta sequences with specific HLA alleles at a false discovery rate of 0.05. Because counts were too low, roughly 16 rarely observed V segments, including chromosome 9 orphons, were left out of the earlier analysis of roughly 600 of the donors. Strong co-occurrence of HLA alleles, especially DR and DQ, made assigning TCR associations to individual alleles difficult. The classifier was reported to diagnose cytomegalovirus status with high specificity and sensitivity in both the original cohort and the validation cohort. Linkage disequilibrium might explain the correlated functional status among segregating V segments, but an unknown experimental factor could not be excluded. Only TCR beta chains were sequenced in this cohort, and the absence of alpha or paired-chain data limited detectable features. Some IMGT-functional V segments, including TRBV6-2 and TRBV6-3, could not be distinguished by the 87-base-pair reads and were therefore excluded. In a later analysis, the rate of TCR association differed among HLA loci, with DRB1 alleles having the most associated TCRs and HLA-C alleles having the fewest. Most TCR sequences were seen in very few donors, while some public TCRs were found in many individuals. The presence/absence analyses assumed that sequencing depth was roughly uniform across donors, and that assumption may not be true. CMV serostatus was the only immune exposure information available for the cohort. In a later analysis, several top co-occurrence clusters were reported to appear linked to parvovirus B19, influenza, CMV and Epstein-Barr virus. Because HLA typing was unavailable for some donors at each locus, only the typed subset was used in association tests. A later analysis found that HLA-associated TCR beta chains were more clonally expanded and had lower generation probabilities than equally common non-associated chains. Most CMV-associated TCR beta chains appeared to be HLA-restricted in a later analysis, and the HLA associations seemed to be driven largely by CMV exposure. According to the authors, the approach could potentially be generalized to other disease states and immunological phenotypes.

The cohort consisted of 650 to 700 healthy bone marrow donors. At the time of sampling, every cohort member was nominally healthy, though immune exposures that went unrecorded were likely present. The donor tested CMV seropositive and was one of the 289 seropositive cohort members. Every donor gave a peripheral blood sample, and the peripheral blood mononuclear cells from that sample were used for TCR beta sequencing. Genomic DNA extraction from the blood cell samples was performed with the Qiagen DNeasy Blood Extraction Kit. The origin of this receptor is a girl aged 2-10 years in good health and CMV-seropositive. The chain links TRBV6-5 with TRBJ2-1; the D gene cannot be resolved reliably. The material sequenced was PBMCs. The CDR3 corresponds to CASSYSTLAEQFF. The nucleotide sequence is given as TGTGCCAGCAGTTACTCGACTCTCGCTGAGCAGTTCTTC.